In this sample, the clone carrying this T cell receptor beta chain turned up a few times. Original analysis: Scientists estimated how many nucleated cells there were by amplifying reference gene primers. This table comes from immunoSEQ multiplex PCR, and its TCRdb copy is limited to in-frame clones, with some not included. The D gene and trimming were derived from the DNA, and the V and J assignments and clone size from that table. Of over 250,000 clones detected, approximately 85% appear once; the ten largest clones hold 4.5% to 5.5%. The sample comes from a study of blood T cell repertoires in COVID-19. In the study overall: From the United States, Italy and Spain came samples of acute and convalescent COVID-19. PBMCs, B-cell-depleted T cells, or T cells provided the cDNA or gDNA that made up the material.

The CDR3 is made up of 15 amino acids. V lost 1 base and J lost 5, with 14 bases in between. CDR1 SGHDN and CDR2 FVKESK come from the germline V gene. Sequences were obtained from peripheral blood. The V call is TRBV14, the J call TRBJ1-1; D may be TRBD1 (5 bases). This TCR derives from a man aged 50-59 years with active or convalescent COVID-19. The DNA for the CDR3 is TGTGCCAGCAGCCAAGTGGGAGGCGCAGGGACTGAAGCTTTCTTT. This translates into CASSQVGGAGTEAFF.